The 17 T cell receptor beta chains below all came from one sample that was sequenced in a study of blood T cells in healthy people across ages. With a J-beta primer mix and a sample-barcoded 5' primer, a second PCR ran about 7 to 12 cycles. TCRdb redid the calling of the 5' RACE reads with MiXCR, one entry per CDR3 protein. The sample has hundreds of thousands of distinct CDR3 sequences, approximately 60% seen once; the top ten hold about 26%. The sequenced sample consisted of blood. The receptors were sampled from a man aged 35-49 years in good health.

This chain links TRBV7-9 with TRBJ2-1; either TRBD1 or TRBD2 may supply D (6 bases each). The CDR3 is made up of 17 amino acids. The V end was cut by 4 bases, the J end by 4 bases, with 20 bases between. The germline gives CDR1 SEHNR, CDR2 FQNEAQ (reference sequence). In nucleotides, the CDR3 is TGTGCCAGCAGCTCGCTGGGTAAGGGGGGAGCTTACAATGAGCAGTTCTTC. It codes for CASSSLGKGGAYNEQFF.

This clonotype was detected a few times. V gene TRBV9 combines with J gene TRBJ2-5; D may be TRBD1 or TRBD2 (5 bases each). Trimming shortened V by 4 bases and J by 1 base, and 14 bases separated the two germline ends. Germline CDR1 reads SGDLS; CDR2 reads YYNGEE. The CDR3 is made up of 15 amino acids. The CDR3 DNA reads as TGTGCCAGCAGCCCCGGCGCGAGGGGCCAAGAGACCCAGTACTTC. As protein: CASSPGARGQETQYF.

The V call is TRBV20-1, the J call TRBJ2-1, with 9 positions matching TRBD1. This CDR3 is 14 amino acids long. Germline V lookup: CDR1 DFQATT, CDR2 SNEGSKA (reference sequence). V shed 2 bases, J shed 4 bases, and the junction held 3 bases outside the gene matches. CDR3 DNA: TGCAGTGCTAGAAACAGGGGGCCTTACAATGAGCAGTTCTTC. Translating it yields CSARNRGPYNEQFF.

The chain employs TRBV9 and TRBJ2-5; weak D call: TRBD2 (7 bases). Between the trimmed V and J ends, which lost 1 base and 1 base, there was a span of 23 bases. Germline loops: CDR1 SGDLS, CDR2 YYNGEE. The CDR3 extends over 19 amino acids. CDR3 region: CASSVFPLGAGEAQETQYF. In nucleotides, the CDR3 is TGTGCCAGCAGCGTATTCCCCTTGGGGGCGGGAGAAGCCCAAGAGACCCAGTACTTC. Variable domain in full (rest from reference TRBV9 and TRBJ2-5): DSGVTQTPKHLITATGQRVTLRCSPRSGDLSVYWYQQSLDQGLQFLIQYYNGEERAKGNILERFSAQQFPDLHSELNLSSLELGDSALYFCASSVFPLGAGEAQETQYFGPGTRLLVL.

The chain is built from TRBV6-2 or TRBV6-3 and TRBJ2-1, with D possibly being TRBD2 (5 bases). Per germline, CDR1 MNHEY and CDR2 SVGEGT. Trimming removed 6 bases from V and 9 bases from J, with 12 bases in between. The CDR3 is made up of 12 amino acids. Here the CDR3 reads CASSRGSREQFF. The CDR3 DNA reads TGTGCCAGCAGCAGAGGGAGTCGTGAGCAGTTCTTC.

This chain joins TRBV9 and TRBJ2-3; 8 bases line up with TRBD1. The V gene end was trimmed by 0 bases and the J gene end by 4 bases; junction bases not matched to a gene: 7. The CDR3 consists of 16 residues. Germline loops: CDR1 SGDLS, CDR2 YYNGEE. The CDR3, as DNA: TGTGCCAGCAGCGTAGCTGAGACAGGGGCAGCAGATACGCAGTATTTT. Its protein product is CASSVAETGAADTQYF.

V usage is TRBV2 and J usage is TRBJ2-5; D is unresolved. The CDR3 is 15 amino acids. Germline values: CDR1 SNHLY, CDR2 FYNNEI. Trimming left V 5 bases short and J 2 bases short, with 15 bases between. CDR3 protein: CASSLTRLTQETQYF. CDR3 bases: TGTGCCAGCAGTCTCACTCGACTGACTCAAGAGACCCAGTACTTC. Together with reference TRBV2 and TRBJ2-5, the CDR3 gives the full variable domain: EPEVTQTPSHQVTQMGQEVILRCVPISNHLYFYWYRQILGQKVEFLVSFYNNEISEKSEIFDDQFSVERPDGSNFTLKIRSTKLEDSAMYFCASSLTRLTQETQYFGPGTRLLVL.

This rearrangement joins TRBV20-1 to TRBJ1-2, with 7 bases fitting TRBD1. The junction had 15 bases not matched to a gene; V was cut back by 6 bases and J by 8 bases. Germline loops: CDR1 DFQATT, CDR2 SNEGSKA (reference sequence). The CDR3 spans 14 residues. This chain's CDR3 is CSASNGTGVRGYTF. CDR3 coding DNA: TGCAGTGCCTCTAATGGAACAGGGGTTCGGGGCTACACCTTC.

This clonotype was counted many times. The rearrangement joins TRBV28 to TRBJ2-7, with D tentatively TRBD2 (7 bases). The CDR3 has 14 amino acids. The V gene's germline CDR1 is MDHEN and CDR2 SYDVKM. Trimming removed 6 bases from V and 3 bases from J, with 15 bases in between. The CDR3 loop reads CASSPRGGGYEQYF. The CDR3 coding sequence is TGTGCCAGCAGCCCCCGAGGGGGGGGCTACGAGCAGTACTTC.

V gene TRBV5-1 combines with J gene TRBJ2-3, with D possibly being TRBD1 or TRBD2 (6 bases each). The CDR3 extends over 14 amino acids. Trimming took 7 bases from V and 2 from J, leaving 14 bases between them. CDR1 and CDR2 from the germline V gene are SGHRS and YFSETQ. The CDR3 loop is CASAIGGNTDTQYF. The CDR3 DNA follows: TGCGCCAGCGCAATAGGGGGGAACACAGATACGCAGTATTTT.

For the CDR3, the DNA is TGTGCCAGCAGCTTAAGGCCGGGACCATATAGCAATCAGCCCCAGCATTTT. Translated, it gives CASSLRPGPYSNQPQHF. This chain connects TRBV7-2 to TRBJ1-5; TRBD1 is a possible D gene (5 bases). V lost 2 bases to trimming and J lost 0 bases, with 14 bases between them. Germline V gene data show CDR1 as SGHTA and CDR2 as FQGNSA. This CDR3 is 17 amino acids long.

The CDR3 DNA is TGTGCCAGCAGTTTATCTTACAGGTCCTACGAGCAGTACTTC. Its protein is CASSLSYRSYEQYF. V gene TRBV27 combines with J gene TRBJ2-4; tentatively, D is TRBD1 (5 bases). The end of the DNA fits TRBJ2-7 better, so the J call may be wrong. Looked up from germline, CDR1 is MNHEY and CDR2 is SMNVEV (reference sequence). The CDR3 contains 14 residues.

The table lists this clonotype with many counts. The chain links TRBV7-2 to TRBJ2-5, with 7 positions matching TRBD2. Germline CDR1 SGHTA, CDR2 FQGNSA. CDR3 length equals 14 residues. With 5 bases clipped from V and 11 bases from J, the junction kept 14 bases outside the gene matches. CDR3 DNA sequence: TGTGCCAGCAGCCCCCGGACTAGTAACAATGAGCAGTACTTC. It is translated as CASSPRTSNNEQYF.

The V call is TRBV7-3, the J call TRBJ1-2; tentative D call: TRBD1 (5 bases). The germline gives CDR1 SGHTA, CDR2 FQGTGA. The CDR3 contains 14 residues. Trimming shortened V by 4 bases and J by 6 bases, and 15 bases separated the two germline ends. CDR3 amino acids: CASSSEAGPHGYTF. The CDR3 DNA reads as TGTGCCAGCAGCTCCGAAGCAGGGCCTCATGGCTACACCTTC.

In this sample, this clonotype turned up a few times. The chain uses TRBV27 and TRBJ2-7; D gene ambiguous. V lost 2 bases and J lost 10, with 9 bases in between. The CDR3 is 11 residues long. The germline gives CDR1 MNHEY, CDR2 SMNVEV (reference sequence). The chain's CDR3 is CASSLGPYQYF. CDR3 nucleotide sequence: TGTGCCAGCAGTTTAGGCCCTTATCAGTACTTC.

This clonotype was seen more than once but under ten times. The chain employs TRBV10-3 and TRBJ2-1, with D hard to call. The CDR3 has 13 residues. From germline, CDR1 is ENHRY and CDR2 SYGVKD. Trimming removed 0 bases at V and 8 bases at J, with 8 bases between. CDR3 in DNA: TGTGCCATCAGTGAGTCGACTTCGGATGAGCAGTTCTTC. This encodes CAISESTSDEQFF.

This clonotype was recorded a few times. J is TRBJ2-7 and V is TRBV14; maybe TRBD1 (7 bases). This CDR3 has 16 amino acids. Germline lookup yields CDR1 SGHDN and CDR2 FVKESK. The ends were cut back, 1 base at V and 6 bases at J, with 19 bases in the middle. In nucleotides, the CDR3 is TGTGCCAGCAGCCAAGTACATGGCAGGGGGGTAGGCGAGCAGTACTTC. Translation gives CASSQVHGRGVGEQYF. The variable domain in full, completed from reference TRBV14 and TRBJ2-7, reads EAGVTQFPSHSVIEKGQTVTLRCDPISGHDNLYWYRRVMGKEIKFLLHFVKESKQDESGMPNNRFLAERTGGTYSTLKVQPAELEDSGVYFCASSQVHGRGVGEQYFGPGTRLTVT.